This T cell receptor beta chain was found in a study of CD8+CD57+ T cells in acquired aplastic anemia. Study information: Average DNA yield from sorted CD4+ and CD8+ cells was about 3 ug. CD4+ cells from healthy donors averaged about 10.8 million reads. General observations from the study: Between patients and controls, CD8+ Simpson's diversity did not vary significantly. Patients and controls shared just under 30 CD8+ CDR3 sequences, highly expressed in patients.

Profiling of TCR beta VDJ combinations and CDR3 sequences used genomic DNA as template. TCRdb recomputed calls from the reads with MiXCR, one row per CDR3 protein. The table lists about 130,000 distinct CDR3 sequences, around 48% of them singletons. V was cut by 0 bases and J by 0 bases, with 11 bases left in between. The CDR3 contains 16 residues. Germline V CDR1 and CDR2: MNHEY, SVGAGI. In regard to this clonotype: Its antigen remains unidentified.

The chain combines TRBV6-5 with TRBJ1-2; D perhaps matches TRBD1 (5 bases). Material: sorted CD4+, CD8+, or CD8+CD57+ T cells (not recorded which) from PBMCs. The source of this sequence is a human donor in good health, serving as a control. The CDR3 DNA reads TGTGCCAGCAGTTACTCGAAAGGGGTAGCTAACTATGGCTACACCTTC. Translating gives CASSYSKGVANYGYTF.